These T cell receptor beta chains were read from a single sample in a study of control samples from healthy donors and cancer patients. The data were produced by immunoSEQ multiplex PCR, yet TCRdb's version contains in-frame clones alone and is incomplete. The sample holds under 150,000 clones, around nine tenths seen once. Source material: PBMCs. The receptors shown here come from a man aged 45-65 years with head and neck cancer. Each CDR3 is given with its conserved first and last residue. Fields, in order: J gene, V gene, D gene, clone size, CDR3 protein, CDR3 DNA. D genes are given only for firm matches. For some rows the clone size is stated as once, few or many, or as a class when expanded; others skip it.

j_call: TRBJ2-5
v_call: TRBV6-1
d_call: NA
clone_size: NA
cdr3_aa: CASSEWFGPGGAEETQYF
cdr3_nt: TGTGCCAGCAGTGAATGGTTTGGGCCGGGGGGCGCAGAAGAGACCCAGTACTTC

j_call: TRBJ2-3
v_call: TRBV5-1
d_call: NA
clone_size: NA
cdr3_aa: CASSLAVPTDTQYF
cdr3_nt: TGCGCCAGCAGCTTGGCGGTCCCGACAGATACGCAGTATTTT

j_call: TRBJ1-1
v_call: TRBV14
d_call: NA
clone_size: once
cdr3_aa: CASSQLRVNTEAFF
cdr3_nt: TGTGCCAGCAGCCAGCTCAGGGTAAACACTGAAGCTTTCTTT

j_call: TRBJ2-5
v_call: TRBV6-5
d_call: NA
clone_size: once
cdr3_aa: CASSYSRDSQETQYF
cdr3_nt: TGTGCCAGCAGTTACTCCCGGGATTCTCAAGAGACCCAGTACTTC

j_call: TRBJ1-5
v_call: TRBV7-2
d_call: TRBD1
clone_size: NA
cdr3_aa: CASSLTQGARQPQHF
cdr3_nt: TGTGCCAGCAGCTTAACTCAGGGGGCGAGACAGCCCCAGCATTTT

j_call: TRBJ2-7
v_call: TRBV12-3/TRBV12-4
d_call: TRBD1
clone_size: NA
cdr3_aa: CASRGQEFYEQYF
cdr3_nt: TGTGCCAGCAGGGGACAGGAATTTTACGAGCAGTACTTC

j_call: TRBJ1-6
v_call: TRBV19
d_call: NA
clone_size: NA
cdr3_aa: CASSPLTDSPLHF
cdr3_nt: TGTGCCAGTAGTCCTCTAACGGATTCACCCCTCCACTTT

j_call: TRBJ2-1
v_call: TRBV11-2
d_call: NA
clone_size: NA
cdr3_aa: CASSTTHRYNEQFF
cdr3_nt: TGTGCCAGCAGCACAACCCACAGGTACAATGAGCAGTTCTTC

j_call: TRBJ2-7
v_call: TRBV6-5
d_call: NA
clone_size: NA
cdr3_aa: CASSKLRGLHEQYF
cdr3_nt: TGTGCCAGCAGTAAGTTGCGGGGACTCCACGAGCAGTACTTC

j_call: TRBJ2-3
v_call: TRBV29-1
d_call: TRBD1
clone_size: NA
cdr3_aa: CSVEPTGGGMNTQYF
cdr3_nt: TGCAGCGTTGAGCCGACAGGGGGGGGTATGAATACGCAGTATTTT

j_call: TRBJ2-3
v_call: TRBV10-1
d_call: NA
clone_size: NA
cdr3_aa: CASSDRVVPDTQYF
cdr3_nt: TGCGCCAGCAGTGATCGGGTGGTTCCAGATACGCAGTATTTT

j_call: TRBJ2-7
v_call: TRBV6-6
d_call: TRBD1
clone_size: NA
cdr3_aa: CASSWTGSLYEQYF
cdr3_nt: TGTGCCAGCAGTTGGACAGGGAGTCTCTACGAGCAGTACTTC

j_call: TRBJ1-2
v_call: TRBV19
d_call: TRBD1
clone_size: NA
cdr3_aa: CASSTWTGEYGYTF
cdr3_nt: TGTGCCAGTAGTACCTGGACAGGGGAATATGGCTACACCTTC

j_call: TRBJ1-5
v_call: TRBV21-1
d_call: NA
clone_size: NA
cdr3_aa: CASILGQGQSNQPQHF
cdr3_nt: TGTGCCAGCATCTTGGGGCAGGGGCAAAGCAATCAGCCCCAGCATTTT

j_call: TRBJ2-7
v_call: TRBV28
d_call: NA
clone_size: NA
cdr3_aa: CASSFPAGGVSSYEQYF
cdr3_nt: TGTGCCAGCAGCTTCCCGGCAGGCGGCGTGAGCTCCTACGAGCAGTACTTC

j_call: TRBJ2-3
v_call: TRBV24-1
d_call: NA
clone_size: NA
cdr3_aa: CATRGGRITDTQYF
cdr3_nt: TGTGCCACGAGGGGGGGGCGGATCACAGATACGCAGTATTTT

j_call: TRBJ1-5
v_call: TRBV28
d_call: NA
clone_size: once
cdr3_aa: CASNQAPSNQPQHF
cdr3_nt: TGTGCCAGCAATCAGGCCCCTAGCAATCAGCCCCAGCATTTT

j_call: TRBJ2-3
v_call: TRBV6-5
d_call: NA
clone_size: NA
cdr3_aa: CASRPAADTQYF
cdr3_nt: TGTGCCAGCAGACCAGCCGCAGATACGCAGTATTTT

j_call: TRBJ1-4
v_call: TRBV7-9
d_call: NA
clone_size: NA
cdr3_aa: CASSLKAGEKLFF
cdr3_nt: TGTGCCAGCAGCTTAAAGGCAGGTGAAAAACTGTTTTTT

j_call: TRBJ2-3
v_call: TRBV2
d_call: TRBD2
clone_size: NA
cdr3_aa: CASSVTGTSLTDTQYF
cdr3_nt: TGTGCCAGCAGTGTTACCGGGACTAGCCTCACAGATACGCAGTATTTT

j_call: TRBJ2-2
v_call: TRBV28
d_call: TRBD1
clone_size: NA
cdr3_aa: CASSLGLTGLTGELFF
cdr3_nt: TGTGCCAGCAGTTTGGGATTGACAGGGCTCACCGGGGAGCTGTTTTTT

j_call: TRBJ2-2
v_call: TRBV19
d_call: NA
clone_size: NA
cdr3_aa: CASSIGTLGAGELFF
cdr3_nt: TGTGCCAGTAGTATTGGGACCTTGGGAGCCGGGGAGCTGTTTTTT

j_call: TRBJ2-1
v_call: TRBV18
d_call: NA
clone_size: NA
cdr3_aa: CASSGRDLSSIIEQFF
cdr3_nt: TGTGCCAGCTCAGGACGGGACTTATCCTCGATTATTGAGCAGTTCTTC

j_call: TRBJ2-1
v_call: TRBV9
d_call: TRBD1
clone_size: NA
cdr3_aa: CASSVVGQGVGNEQFF
cdr3_nt: TGTGCCAGCAGCGTAGTGGGACAGGGGGTAGGGAATGAGCAGTTCTTC

j_call: TRBJ1-1
v_call: TRBV6-5
d_call: NA
clone_size: NA
cdr3_aa: CASSLATRDTEAFF
cdr3_nt: TGTGCCAGCAGTTTGGCGACAAGGGACACTGAAGCTTTCTTT

j_call: TRBJ2-1
v_call: TRBV5-1
d_call: TRBD2
clone_size: NA
cdr3_aa: CASSLAAGTSGRADEQFF
cdr3_nt: TGCGCCAGCAGCTTGGCCGCGGGGACTAGCGGGAGGGCCGATGAGCAGTTCTTC

j_call: TRBJ2-5
v_call: TRBV7-9
d_call: NA
clone_size: NA
cdr3_aa: CASRVPGHWSTQETQYF
cdr3_nt: TGTGCCAGCAGGGTCCCGGGACATTGGAGTACCCAAGAGACCCAGTACTTC

j_call: TRBJ2-1
v_call: TRBV6-5
d_call: TRBD1
clone_size: NA
cdr3_aa: CASRSTVTGVNEQFF
cdr3_nt: TGTGCCAGCAGGAGTACGGTTACAGGGGTCAATGAGCAGTTCTTC

j_call: TRBJ2-1
v_call: TRBV7-9
d_call: TRBD1
clone_size: NA
cdr3_aa: CASSSPGQGRFNEQFF
cdr3_nt: TGTGCCAGCAGCTCCCCGGGACAGGGACGGTTCAATGAGCAGTTCTTC

j_call: TRBJ1-1
v_call: TRBV29-1
d_call: NA
clone_size: few
cdr3_aa: CSVYFGGIGFF
cdr3_nt: TGCAGCGTCTATTTCGGGGGAATTGGTTTCTTT